This passage covers 9 T cell receptor beta chains from one sample sequenced in a study of CD8 T cells in ankylosing spondylitis. TCRdb re-called the 5' RACE reads through MiXCR, storing one row per CDR3 protein. The sample lists under 850,000 distinct CDR3 sequences, roughly 19% seen once, with about a fifth in the top ten. The study's findings and limits: For ankylosing spondylitis blood, a TCR beta motif of under 10 highly homologous variants appeared characteristic.

Their antigens remain unidentified. Source material: blood, either unsorted or a sorted T cell fraction (not recorded which). These receptors were taken from a male donor with ankylosing spondylitis.

This clonotype has only a few counts. The V call is TRBV6-1, the J call TRBJ2-3; 8 nucleotides align to TRBD2. The J segment lost 0 bases and the V segment lost 6 bases, leaving 8 bases of the junction unmatched. Germline-derived CDR1 and CDR2 are MNHNS and SASEGT. The length of the CDR3 is 16 residues. The CDR3 nucleotides are TGTGCCAGCAGCCGCGGCCAGCGGGGGAGCACAGATACGCAGTATTTT. Residues: CASSRGQRGSTDTQYF.

The V gene is TRBV5-1, the J gene TRBJ1-1; D is unresolved. Per the germline V gene, CDR1 is SGHRS and CDR2 is YFSETQ. Trimming pared 0 bases from V and 4 bases from J, leaving 7 bases between. CDR3 length: 13 amino acids. CDR3 region: CASSLELGTEAFF. CDR3 nucleotides: TGCGCCAGCAGCTTGGAGCTGGGCACTGAAGCTTTCTTT.

V is TRBV5-1 and J is TRBJ2-3; 11 positions agree with TRBD2. Trimming at V came to 6 bases and at J to 2 bases, leaving 2 bases not matched to a gene. Per the germline V gene, CDR1 is SGHRS and CDR2 is YFSETQ. This CDR3 is built from 14 residues. CDR3 in amino acids: CASTTSGATDTQYF. CDR3 nucleotides: TGCGCCAGCACGACTAGCGGGGCCACAGATACGCAGTATTTT.

This clonotype was found a few times. This chain connects TRBV20-1 to TRBJ1-1; D is undetermined. CDR1 and CDR2 (germline): DFQATT, SNEGSKA (reference sequence). V was clipped by 3 bases and J by 7 bases, with 12 bases between them. This CDR3 has 12 amino acids. The CDR3 loop is CSASLSAVEAFF. The DNA of the CDR3 is TGCAGTGCTAGTTTATCGGCAGTTGAAGCTTTCTTT.

This clonotype showed up just a few times. V gene TRBV19 combines with J gene TRBJ2-7; the match to TRBD1 covers 8 bases. Germline V gene data show CDR1 as LNHDA and CDR2 as SQIVND (reference sequence). V dropped 6 bases and J dropped 1; count of bases not matched to a gene: 11. The CDR3 is 16 amino acids. Here the CDR3 reads CASSSKGQVFSYEQYF. Written as DNA, the CDR3 is TGTGCCAGTAGCTCTAAGGGACAGGTGTTTTCCTACGAGCAGTACTTC.

The chain couples TRBV20-1 to TRBJ2-7, with D possibly being TRBD1 or TRBD2 (5 bases each). V was trimmed by 5 bases and J by 0 bases, leaving 11 bases between them. The CDR3 extends over 13 amino acids. Germline V lookup: CDR1 DFQATT, CDR2 SNEGSKA (reference sequence). CDR3 in amino acids: CSARAGSSYEQYF. CDR3 nucleotides: TGCAGTGCTCGCGCAGGGAGCTCCTACGAGCAGTACTTC.

A few counts support this clonotype. The chain is built from TRBV20-1 and TRBJ1-2; D may be TRBD1 (6 bases). V was pared by 0 bases and J by 7 bases, with 18 bases between. CDR3 length equals 15 residues. Per the germline V gene, CDR1 is DFQATT and CDR2 is SNEGSKA (reference sequence). For the CDR3, the DNA is TGCAGTGCTAGAGAGGGGGGCGCGGGTCTGAGTGGCTACACCTTC. This sequence encodes CSAREGGAGLSGYTF.

A few counts support this clonotype. The chain uses TRBV7-3 and TRBJ2-1, with D unclear. The V gene lost 5 bases and the J gene lost 8 bases, with 13 bases spanning the gap. CDR1 and CDR2 from the germline V gene are SGHTA and FQGTGA. The CDR3 has 13 amino acids. CDR3 nucleotides: TGTGCCAGCAGCGCGGACCCTAAGGATGAGCAGTTCTTC. Its translation is CASSADPKDEQFF.

This clonotype was picked up a small number of times. The chain has TRBV5-8 and TRBJ2-7; no clear D. Trimming took off 6 bases at V and 5 bases at J, with 9 bases between the two ends. Germline V gene lookup returns CDR1 SGHTS and CDR2 YDEGEE. CDR3 size: 11 residues. The CDR3 loop is CASKSLDEQYF. Here the CDR3 DNA reads TGTGCCAGCAAGTCCCTAGACGAGCAGTACTTC.